The clone carrying this TCR beta chain was recorded once. TCRdb's copy holds only in-frame clones and misses some; the assay was immunoSEQ multiplex PCR. The sample contains roughly 100,000 clones, about 91% of which appear only once. Germline V gene data show CDR1 as GTSNPN and CDR2 as SVGIG (reference sequence). The CDR3 is made up of 15 amino acids. Trimming pared 7 bases from V and 6 bases from J, leaving 19 bases between. This entry belongs to a study of blood T cell repertoires in COVID-19. The chain links TRBV30 to TRBJ2-6; D might be TRBD2 (7 bases). The sequenced material came from peripheral blood. The sequence was collected from a human donor in a cohort sampled during active COVID-19. In DNA form, the CDR3 reads TGTGCCTTCGAGATTTGGGAGGGGGTGGCCAACGTCCTGACTTTC. Its translation is CAFEIWEGVANVLTF.